These 22 T cell receptor beta chains were sequenced from one sample in a study of T cells after yellow fever vaccination (dated by TCRdb to about 2019). The sample's treatment or condition label is to be understood as: live attenuated yellow fever vaccine strain. The protocol used for the library was 5' RACE. This sample was sequenced with an Illumina HiSeq 2500. In-frame beta chains were kept once TCRdb had trimmed the public reads at Q25 with fastp and called clones with MiXCR. Rows are unified per CDR3 protein, each entry keeping the most common DNA and genes. The sample has 450,000 to 600,000 distinct CDR3 sequences on record, 17% of them singletons. Together, the top ten hold 17% of the sample. Here the sequenced sample was PBMCs, taken around 5 days after the first yellow fever vaccination. The receptors shown here come from a man younger than 35 who received the YFV17D yellow fever vaccine.

This rearrangement joins TRBV5-6 to TRBJ2-1; D remains ambiguous. V lost 0 bases and J 2 bases, leaving 9 bases between the germline ends. This CDR3 contains 15 residues. Per germline, CDR1 SGHDT and CDR2 YYEEEE. CDR3: CASSLGADPYNEQFF. The CDR3 DNA is TGTGCCAGCAGCTTGGGGGCCGACCCCTACAATGAGCAGTTCTTC.

The chain uses TRBV6-1 and TRBJ2-7, with D possibly matching TRBD1 (6 bases). From germline, CDR1 is MNHNS and CDR2 SASEGT. The ends were cut back, 0 bases at V and 4 bases at J, with 10 bases in the middle. The CDR3 runs to 14 residues. In DNA form, the CDR3 reads TGTGCCAGCAGTGAAGCGTGGACAGCTTACGAGCAGTACTTC. Translating it yields CASSEAWTAYEQYF.

This chain connects TRBV27 to TRBJ2-5, with D possibly matching TRBD2 (6 bases). The CDR3 sequence is 14 residues long. CDR1 is MNHEY, CDR2 SMNVEV, per germline (reference sequence). V was clipped by 6 bases and J by 4 bases, with 15 bases between them. CDR3 in amino acids: CASSQPGSGETQYF. The CDR3 bases are TGTGCCAGCAGCCAACCCGGGAGTGGAGAGACCCAGTACTTC.

The table lists this clonotype with a few counts. The chain carries TRBV6-5 and TRBJ2-5, with D perhaps assigned TRBD1 or TRBD2 (5 bases each). CDR1 MNHEY and CDR2 SVGAGI come from the germline V gene. The CDR3 sequence is 14 residues long. Trimming took off 2 bases at V and 4 bases at J, with 11 bases between the two ends. In DNA, the CDR3 is TGTGCCAGCAGTTACGGGCTTGGGGGAGAGACCCAGTACTTC. It is translated as CASSYGLGGETQYF.

The chain joins TRBV6-1 to TRBJ1-2; 10 bases map to TRBD1. This CDR3 comprises 14 residues. After removal of 6 bases from V and 7 bases from J, the junction contained 8 bases not matched to a gene. Germline loops: CDR1 MNHNS, CDR2 SASEGT. CDR3: CASSVDRGNGGYTF. The CDR3 DNA reads as TGTGCCAGCAGCGTGGACAGGGGGAATGGTGGCTACACCTTC.

The V call is TRBV7-2, the J call TRBJ1-2, with D uncertain. Germline CDR1 reads SGHTA; CDR2 reads FQGNSA. The CDR3 has 12 amino acids. The V gene lost 5 bases and the J gene lost 4 bases, with 8 bases spanning the gap. The chain's CDR3 is CASSPESYGYTF. CDR3 sequence (DNA): TGTGCCAGCAGCCCCGAGAGCTATGGCTACACCTTC.

V and J are TRBV25-1 and TRBJ1-6; TRBD1 is a possible D gene (5 bases). Germline V CDR1 and CDR2: MGHDK, SYGVNS. The V end was cut by 4 bases, the J end by 6 bases, with 7 bases between. This CDR3 is built from 13 residues. CDR3 sequence: CASSGGSNSPLHF. CDR3 nucleotides: TGTGCCAGCAGTGGGGGGTCTAATTCACCCCTCCACTTT.

The genes are TRBV3-1 and TRBJ1-2, with D unresolved. With 3 bases removed from V and 3 bases from J, the gap between germline ends came to 8 bases. From germline, CDR1 is LGHDT and CDR2 YNNKEL (reference sequence). The CDR3 is 13 residues long. CDR3 residues: CASSHRLDYGYTF. In DNA form, the CDR3 reads TGTGCCAGCAGCCACCGTCTGGACTATGGCTACACCTTC.

This clonotype showed up just a few times. As DNA, the CDR3 is TGTGCCAGCAGTTTCGCACAGGGGATCACTGAAGCTTTCTTT. It specifies CASSFAQGITEAFF. The V call is TRBV27, the J call TRBJ1-1; 7 nucleotides align to TRBD1. V dropped 3 bases and J dropped 4; count of bases not matched to a gene: 5. This CDR3 is 14 amino acids long. Per the germline V gene, CDR1 is MNHEY and CDR2 is SMNVEV (reference sequence).

This clonotype was detected many times. The V and J genes are TRBV12-3 or TRBV12-4 and TRBJ2-3, with 10 bases identical to TRBD2. V lost 5 bases and J lost 6; bases outside the gene matches: 5. This CDR3 has 14 residues. CDR3 sequence (DNA): TGTGCCAGCAGTCCAGGGACTAGCGCGGATACGCAGTATTTT. Its translation: CASSPGTSADTQYF.

There are a few counts of this clonotype. V usage is TRBV28 and J usage is TRBJ2-2; D remains unclear. Germline V gives CDR1 MDHEN, CDR2 SYDVKM. Trimming took off 6 bases at V and 0 bases at J, with 5 bases between the two ends. The CDR3 is 13 residues long. As DNA, the CDR3 is TGTGCCAGCAGGGGTACGAACACCGGGGAGCTGTTTTTT. Amino acid sequence: CASRGTNTGELFF.

In its sample, this clonotype was seen many times. The V call is TRBV7-9, the J call TRBJ1-2; no clear D. CDR3 size: 14 residues. CDR1 SEHNR and CDR2 FQNEAQ come from the germline V gene (reference sequence). The germline V and J ends were trimmed by 1 base and 4 bases, with 10 bases remaining between them. The CDR3 nucleotides read TGTGCCAGCAGCTTAGATGCCGGACCCTATGGCTACACCTTC. This gives the protein CASSLDAGPYGYTF.

This chain links TRBV4-2 with TRBJ2-7, with D unresolved. This CDR3 contains 12 residues. CDR1 is LGHNA, CDR2 YNFKEQ, per germline. V lost 7 bases and J lost 2, with 9 bases in between. The CDR3 nucleotides read TGTGCCAGCAAGCGACCAACCTACGAGCAGTACGTC. Translation: CASKRPTYEQYV.

The chain joins TRBV4-1 to TRBJ2-7; TRBD2 matches 11 bases. This CDR3 spans 13 amino acids. Germline V gene lookup returns CDR1 MGHRA and CDR2 YSYEKL. Germline trimming cut 0 bases from V and 11 bases from J; bases unmatched to any gene: 3. The chain's CDR3 is CASSQDLAGGKYV. In DNA form, the CDR3 reads TGCGCCAGCAGCCAAGATCTAGCGGGAGGCAAGTACGTC.

This clonotype has just a few counts. The chain carries TRBV14 and TRBJ2-1, with a weak D call TRBD1 (5 bases). Germline CDR1 is SGHDN and CDR2 is FVKESK. CDR3 length: 15 residues. Trimming took off 1 base at V and 2 bases at J, with 9 bases between the two ends. The CDR3 DNA reads as TGTGCCAGCAGCCAAGTCCCGACAGCCTACAATGAGCAGTTCTTC. It specifies CASSQVPTAYNEQFF.

This rearrangement joins TRBV24-1 to TRBJ2-1; D ambiguous. Trimming cost V 4 bases and J 4 bases, with 7 bases left between them. Per germline, CDR1 KGHDR and CDR2 SFDVKD. This CDR3 has 13 residues. CDR3 sequence (DNA): TGTGCCACCAGTGAGTCACAGTACAATGAGCAGTTCTTC. This translates into CATSESQYNEQFF.

This clonotype has more than one count but fewer than ten. This rearrangement joins TRBV11-2 to TRBJ2-7, with D unclear. From germline, CDR1 is SGHAT and CDR2 FQNNGV. The CDR3 sequence is 15 residues long. V lost 5 bases, J lost 2 bases, and 16 bases lay in between. DNA of the CDR3: TGTGCCAGCAGCCCGGCCCACTCTCGGGCCTACGAGCAGTACTTC. As protein: CASSPAHSRAYEQYF. Full variable domain (outside the CDR3, taken from reference TRBV11-2 and TRBJ2-7): EAGVAQSPRYKIIEKRQSVAFWCNPISGHATLYWYQQILGQGPKLLIQFQNNGVVDDSQLPKDRFSAERLKGVDSTLKIQPAKLEDSAVYLCASSPAHSRAYEQYFGPGTRLTVT.

The chain employs TRBV7-9 and TRBJ1-1, with TRBD1 matching over 8 bases. Germline V gives CDR1 SEHNR, CDR2 FQNEAQ (reference sequence). This CDR3 has 15 residues. V was clipped by 4 bases and J by 2 bases; unmatched bases: 6. The chain's CDR3 is CASSSRQGSNTEAFF. The DNA for the CDR3 is TGTGCCAGCAGCTCCAGACAGGGGTCTAACACTGAAGCTTTCTTT.

This clonotype has only a few counts. The J gene is TRBJ2-2, the V gene TRBV24-1; the D is unclear. With 5 bases removed from V and 3 bases from J, the gap between germline ends came to 12 bases. The CDR3 runs to 15 residues. Germline V gives CDR1 KGHDR, CDR2 SFDVKD. The CDR3 region is CATSGRQAYTGELFF. The CDR3 DNA reads as TGTGCCACCAGTGGAAGGCAGGCTTACACCGGGGAGCTGTTTTTT.

This clonotype was found many times. This chain uses TRBV4-1 with TRBJ2-1; 8 positions agree with TRBD2. V was pared by 1 base and J by 4 bases, with 3 bases of the junction left unmatched. Per germline, CDR1 MGHRA and CDR2 YSYEKL. The CDR3 consists of 15 residues. The CDR3: CASSQAGGLYNEQFF. The CDR3 DNA follows: TGCGCCAGCAGCCAAGCGGGGGGGTTGTACAATGAGCAGTTCTTC.

This chain links TRBV15 with TRBJ2-5; possibly TRBD1 or TRBD2 for D (5 bases each). Germline V gene data show CDR1 as LNHNV and CDR2 as YYDKDF (reference sequence). V was trimmed by 1 base and J by 2 bases, leaving 11 bases between them. The CDR3 has 15 amino acids. CDR3 bases: TGTGCCACCAGCAGAGGGCAGGGAGATCAAGAGACCCAGTACTTC. This encodes CATSRGQGDQETQYF.

There are a few counts of this clonotype. The gene calls are TRBV11-2 and TRBJ1-4; D gene unclear. Germline V gene lookup returns CDR1 SGHAT and CDR2 FQNNGV. The CDR3 runs 14 residues. V was cut by 1 base and J by 11 bases, with 14 bases left in between. The CDR3 spells CASSLAVRGGKLFF. In DNA, the CDR3 is TGTGCCAGCAGCTTAGCCGTCCGGGGAGGGAAACTGTTTTTT.